Given below is one T cell receptor beta chain in context. Antigen: not known. RNA transcripts served as the template for amplifying TCR beta CDR3 regions. HTBI primers drove first-round RT-PCR of the TCR CDR3. Using its own MiXCR run on the multiplex PCR reads, TCRdb lists one record per CDR3 protein. The sample carries around 660,000 distinct CDR3 sequences, roughly 45% recorded once. This sample was taken from a study of T cells in Graves' hyperthyroidism and ophthalmopathy. The study left out patients who had uncontrolled infection, other autoimmune disease, pregnancy or lactation. Overall study results and limits: A model of 13 V-J features distinguished ophthalmopathy from stable hyperthyroidism. Most clonotypes that expanded in the thyroid above 0.001 also showed up in blood. In validation, the model predicted ophthalmopathy. These predictions came a median roughly 7.1 months before onset.

Germline V gene data show CDR1 as SEHNR and CDR2 as FQNEAQ (reference sequence). Trimming left V 6 bases short and J 7 bases short, with 9 bases between. The CDR3 runs to 11 residues. Sequencing was performed on peripheral blood or thyroid tissue (not recorded which). This clonotype was sampled from an adult man with Graves' disease, either hyperthyroidism or ophthalmopathy (not recorded which). This chain connects TRBV7-9 to TRBJ2-5; D remains ambiguous. DNA for the CDR3: TGTGCCAGCAGGGCCCCCGGGACCCAGTACTTC. Translation gives CASRAPGTQYF.